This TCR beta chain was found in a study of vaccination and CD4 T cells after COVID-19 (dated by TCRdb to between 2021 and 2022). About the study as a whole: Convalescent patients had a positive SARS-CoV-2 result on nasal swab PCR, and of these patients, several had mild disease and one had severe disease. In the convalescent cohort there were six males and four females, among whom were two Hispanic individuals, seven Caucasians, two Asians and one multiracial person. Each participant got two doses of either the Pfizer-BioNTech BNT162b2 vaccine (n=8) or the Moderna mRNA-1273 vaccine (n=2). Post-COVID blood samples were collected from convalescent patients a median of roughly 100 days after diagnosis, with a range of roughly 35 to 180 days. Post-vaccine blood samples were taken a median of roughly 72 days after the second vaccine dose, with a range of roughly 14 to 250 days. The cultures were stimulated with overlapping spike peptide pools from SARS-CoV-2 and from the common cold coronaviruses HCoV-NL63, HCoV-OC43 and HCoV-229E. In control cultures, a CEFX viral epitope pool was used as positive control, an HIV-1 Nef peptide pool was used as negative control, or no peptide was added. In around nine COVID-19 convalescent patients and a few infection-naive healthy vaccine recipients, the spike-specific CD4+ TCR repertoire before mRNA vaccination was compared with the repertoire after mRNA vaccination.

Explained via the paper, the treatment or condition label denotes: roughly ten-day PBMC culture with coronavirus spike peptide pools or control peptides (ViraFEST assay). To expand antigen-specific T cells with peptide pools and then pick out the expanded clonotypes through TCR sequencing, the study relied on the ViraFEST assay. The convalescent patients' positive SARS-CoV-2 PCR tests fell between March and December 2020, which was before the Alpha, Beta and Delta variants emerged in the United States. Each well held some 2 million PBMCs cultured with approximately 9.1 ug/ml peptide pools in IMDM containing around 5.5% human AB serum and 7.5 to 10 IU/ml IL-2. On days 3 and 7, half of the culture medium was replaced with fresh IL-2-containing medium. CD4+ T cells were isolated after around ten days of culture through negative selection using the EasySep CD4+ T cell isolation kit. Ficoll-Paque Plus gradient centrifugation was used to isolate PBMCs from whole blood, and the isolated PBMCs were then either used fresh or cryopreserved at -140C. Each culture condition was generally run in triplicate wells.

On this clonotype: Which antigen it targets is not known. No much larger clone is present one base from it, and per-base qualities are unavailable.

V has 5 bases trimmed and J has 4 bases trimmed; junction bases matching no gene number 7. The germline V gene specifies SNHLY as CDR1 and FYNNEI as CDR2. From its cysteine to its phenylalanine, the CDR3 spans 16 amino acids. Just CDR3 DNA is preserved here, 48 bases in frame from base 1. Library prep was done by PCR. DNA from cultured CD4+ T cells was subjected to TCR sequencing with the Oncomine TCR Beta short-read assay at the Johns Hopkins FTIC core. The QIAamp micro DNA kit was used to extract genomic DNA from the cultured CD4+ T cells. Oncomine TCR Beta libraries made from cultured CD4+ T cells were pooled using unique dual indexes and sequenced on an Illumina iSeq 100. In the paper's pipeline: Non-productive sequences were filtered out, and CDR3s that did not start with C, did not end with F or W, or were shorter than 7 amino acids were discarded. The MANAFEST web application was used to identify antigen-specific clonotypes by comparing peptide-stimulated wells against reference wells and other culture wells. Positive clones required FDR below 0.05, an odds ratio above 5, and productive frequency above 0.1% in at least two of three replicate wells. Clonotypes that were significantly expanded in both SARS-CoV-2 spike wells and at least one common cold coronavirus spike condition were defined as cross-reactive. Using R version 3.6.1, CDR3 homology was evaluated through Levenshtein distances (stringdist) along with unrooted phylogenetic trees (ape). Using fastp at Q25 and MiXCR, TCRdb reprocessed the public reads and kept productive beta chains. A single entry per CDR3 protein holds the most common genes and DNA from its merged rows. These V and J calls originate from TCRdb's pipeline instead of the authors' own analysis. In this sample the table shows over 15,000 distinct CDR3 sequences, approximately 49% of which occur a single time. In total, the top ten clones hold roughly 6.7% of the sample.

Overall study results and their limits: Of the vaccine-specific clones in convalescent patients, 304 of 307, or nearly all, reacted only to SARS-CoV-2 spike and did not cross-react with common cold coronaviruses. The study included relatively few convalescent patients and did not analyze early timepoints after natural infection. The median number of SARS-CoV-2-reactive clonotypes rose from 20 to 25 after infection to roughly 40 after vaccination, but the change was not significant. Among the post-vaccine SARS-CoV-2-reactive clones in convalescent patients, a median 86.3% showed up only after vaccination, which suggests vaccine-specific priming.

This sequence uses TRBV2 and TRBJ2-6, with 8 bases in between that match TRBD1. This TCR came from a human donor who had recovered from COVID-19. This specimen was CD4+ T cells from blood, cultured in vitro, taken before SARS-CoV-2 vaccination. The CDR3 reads CASSTQTGAGANVLTF. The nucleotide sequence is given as TGTGCCAGCAGTACCCAGACAGGGGCAGGGGCCAACGTCCTGACTTTC. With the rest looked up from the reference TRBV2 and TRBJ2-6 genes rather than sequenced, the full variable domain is EPEVTQTPSHQVTQMGQEVILRCVPISNHLYFYWYRQILGQKVEFLVSFYNNEISEKSEIFDDQFSVERPDGSNFTLKIRSTKLEDSAMYFCASSTQTGAGANVLTFGAGSRLTVL.